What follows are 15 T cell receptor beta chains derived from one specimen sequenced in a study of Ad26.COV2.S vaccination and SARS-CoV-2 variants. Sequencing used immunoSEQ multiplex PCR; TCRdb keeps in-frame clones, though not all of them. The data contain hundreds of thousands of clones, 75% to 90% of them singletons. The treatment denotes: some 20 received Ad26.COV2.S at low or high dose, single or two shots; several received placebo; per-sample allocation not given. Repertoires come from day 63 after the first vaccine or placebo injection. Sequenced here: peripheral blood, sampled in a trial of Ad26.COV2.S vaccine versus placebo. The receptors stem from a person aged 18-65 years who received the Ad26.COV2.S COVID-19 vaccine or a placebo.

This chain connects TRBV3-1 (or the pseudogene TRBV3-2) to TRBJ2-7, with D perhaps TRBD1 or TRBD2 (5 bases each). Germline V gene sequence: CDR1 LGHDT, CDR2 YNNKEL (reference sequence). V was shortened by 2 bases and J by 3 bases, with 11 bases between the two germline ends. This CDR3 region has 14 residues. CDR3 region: CASSQSRDGYEQYF. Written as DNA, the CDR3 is TGTGCCAGCAGCCAATCCCGGGACGGCTACGAGCAGTACTTC.

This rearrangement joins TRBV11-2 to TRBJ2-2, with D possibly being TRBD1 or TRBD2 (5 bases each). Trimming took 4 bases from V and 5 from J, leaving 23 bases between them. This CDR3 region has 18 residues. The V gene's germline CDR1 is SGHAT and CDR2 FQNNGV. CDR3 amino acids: CASSWTKSGNGRTGELFF. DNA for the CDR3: TGTGCCAGCAGCTGGACAAAAAGTGGAAATGGGAGAACCGGGGAGCTGTTTTTT.

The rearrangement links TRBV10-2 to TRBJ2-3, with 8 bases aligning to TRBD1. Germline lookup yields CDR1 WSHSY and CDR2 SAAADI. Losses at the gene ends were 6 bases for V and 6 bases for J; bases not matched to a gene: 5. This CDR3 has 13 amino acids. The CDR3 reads CASRTTGGDTQYF. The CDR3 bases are TGCGCCAGCAGAACAACAGGGGGGGATACGCAGTATTTT.

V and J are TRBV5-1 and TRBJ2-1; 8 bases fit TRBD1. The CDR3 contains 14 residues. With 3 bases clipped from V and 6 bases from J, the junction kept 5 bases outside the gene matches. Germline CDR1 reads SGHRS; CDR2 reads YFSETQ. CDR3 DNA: TGCGCCAGCAGCTCGTTGACAGGGGTCAATGAGCAGTTCTTC. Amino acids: CASSSLTGVNEQFF. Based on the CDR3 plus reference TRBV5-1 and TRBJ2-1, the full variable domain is KAGVTQTPRYLIKTRGQQVTLSCSPISGHRSVSWYQQTPGQGLQFLFEYFSETQRNKGNFPGRFSGRQFSNSRSEMNVSTLELGDSALYLCASSSLTGVNEQFFGPGTRLTVL.

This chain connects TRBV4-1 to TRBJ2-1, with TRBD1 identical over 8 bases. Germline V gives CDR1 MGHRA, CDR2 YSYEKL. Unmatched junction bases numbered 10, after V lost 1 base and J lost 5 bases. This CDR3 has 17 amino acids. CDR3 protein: CASSQGPSRGQDNEQFF. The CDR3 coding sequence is TGCGCCAGCAGCCAAGGCCCGTCCAGGGGGCAGGACAATGAGCAGTTCTTC.

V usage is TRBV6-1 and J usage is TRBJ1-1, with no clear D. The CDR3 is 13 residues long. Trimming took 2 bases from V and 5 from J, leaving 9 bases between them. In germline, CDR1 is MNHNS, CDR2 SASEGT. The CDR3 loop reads CASSERVFTEAFF. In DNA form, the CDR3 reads TGTGCCAGCAGTGAAAGGGTATTTACTGAAGCTTTCTTT.

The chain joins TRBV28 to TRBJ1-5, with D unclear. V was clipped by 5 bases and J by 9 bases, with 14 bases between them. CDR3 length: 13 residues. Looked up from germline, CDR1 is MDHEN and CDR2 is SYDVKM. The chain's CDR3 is CASSPGPVLPQHF. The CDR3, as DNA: TGTGCCAGCAGTCCCGGACCGGTCCTGCCCCAGCATTTT.

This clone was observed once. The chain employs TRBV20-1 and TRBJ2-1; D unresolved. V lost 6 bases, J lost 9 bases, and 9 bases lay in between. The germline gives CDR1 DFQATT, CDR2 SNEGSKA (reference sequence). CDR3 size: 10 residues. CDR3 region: CSASRSEQFF. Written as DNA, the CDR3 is TGCAGTGCCTCTAGAAGTGAGCAGTTCTTC.

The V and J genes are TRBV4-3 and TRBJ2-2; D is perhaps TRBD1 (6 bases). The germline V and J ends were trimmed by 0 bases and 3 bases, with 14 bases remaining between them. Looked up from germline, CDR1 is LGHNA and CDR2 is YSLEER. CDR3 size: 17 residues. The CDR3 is CASSQEVGQLYTGELFF. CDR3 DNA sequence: TGCGCCAGCAGCCAAGAAGTAGGACAGTTGTACACCGGGGAGCTGTTTTTT.

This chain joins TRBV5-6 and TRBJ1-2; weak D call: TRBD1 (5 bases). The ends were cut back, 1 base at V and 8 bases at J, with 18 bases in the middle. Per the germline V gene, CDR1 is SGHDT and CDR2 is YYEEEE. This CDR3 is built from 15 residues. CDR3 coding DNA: TGTGCCAGCAGCTTGAATAAGTACGGGGGGTACGGCTACACCTTC. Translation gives CASSLNKYGGYGYTF.

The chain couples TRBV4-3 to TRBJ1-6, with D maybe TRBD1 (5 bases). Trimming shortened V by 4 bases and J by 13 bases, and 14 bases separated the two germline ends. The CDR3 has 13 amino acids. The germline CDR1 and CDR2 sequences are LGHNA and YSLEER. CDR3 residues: CASSRGTASPLHF. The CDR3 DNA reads TGCGCCAGCAGCCGCGGGACCGCCTCGCCCCTCCACTTT.

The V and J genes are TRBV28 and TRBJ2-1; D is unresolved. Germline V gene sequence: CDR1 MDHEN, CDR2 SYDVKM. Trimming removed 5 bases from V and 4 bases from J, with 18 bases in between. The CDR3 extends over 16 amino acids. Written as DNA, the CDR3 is TGTGCCAGCAGTCCTTCGTCTATCCAGGAGTACAATGAGCAGTTCTTC. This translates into CASSPSSIQEYNEQFF.

CDR3 sequence reads: CASGRMLPGELFF. CDR3 DNA sequence: TGTGCCAGCGGGCGGATGCTCCCCGGGGAGCTGTTTTTT. This chain joins TRBV28 and TRBJ2-2; D call uncertain. Germline loops: CDR1 MDHEN, CDR2 SYDVKM. Between the trimmed V and J ends, which lost 8 bases and 6 bases, there was a span of 13 bases. The CDR3 length is 13 residues.

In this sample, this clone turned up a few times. In DNA form, the CDR3 reads TGTGCCAGCAGTCAGGTGGCGTCGAACACCGGGGAGCTGTTTTTT. The encoded protein is CASSQVASNTGELFF. V and J are TRBV7-9 and TRBJ2-2; D call uncertain. The CDR3 totals 15 residues. V lost 6 bases and J lost 0, with 11 bases in between. Looked up from germline, CDR1 is SEHNR and CDR2 is FQNEAQ (reference sequence). The whole variable domain, remainder taken from reference TRBV7-9 and TRBJ2-2, is DTGVSQNPRHKITKRGQNVTFRCDPISEHNRLYWYRQTLGQGPEFLTYFQNEAQLEKSRLLSDRFSAERPKGSFSTLEIQRTEQGDSAMYLCASSQVASNTGELFFGEGSRLTVL.

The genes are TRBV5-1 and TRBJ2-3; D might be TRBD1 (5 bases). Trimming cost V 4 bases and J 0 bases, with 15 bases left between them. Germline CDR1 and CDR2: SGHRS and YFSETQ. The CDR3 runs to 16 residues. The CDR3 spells CASSRNGASSTDTQYF. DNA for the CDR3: TGCGCCAGCAGCCGCAATGGGGCATCCAGCACAGATACGCAGTATTTT.